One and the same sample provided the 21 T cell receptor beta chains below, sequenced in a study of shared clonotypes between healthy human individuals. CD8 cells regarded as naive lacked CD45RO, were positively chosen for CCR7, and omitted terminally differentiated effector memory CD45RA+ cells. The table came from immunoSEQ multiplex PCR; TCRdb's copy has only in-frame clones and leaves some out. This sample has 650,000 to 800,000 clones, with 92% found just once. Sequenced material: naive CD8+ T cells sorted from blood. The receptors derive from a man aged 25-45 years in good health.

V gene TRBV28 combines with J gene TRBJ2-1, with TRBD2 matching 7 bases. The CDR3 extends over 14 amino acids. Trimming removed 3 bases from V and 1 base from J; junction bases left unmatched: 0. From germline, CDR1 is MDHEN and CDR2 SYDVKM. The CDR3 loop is CASSFGGSYNEQFF. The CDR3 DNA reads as TGTGCCAGCAGTTTCGGGGGGTCCTACAATGAGCAGTTCTTC. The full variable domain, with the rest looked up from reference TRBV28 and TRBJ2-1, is DVKVTQSSRYLVKRTGEKVFLECVQDMDHENMFWYRQDPGLGLRLIYFSYDVKMKEKGDIPEGYSVSREKKERFSLILESASTNQTSMYLCASSFGGSYNEQFFGPGTRLTVL.

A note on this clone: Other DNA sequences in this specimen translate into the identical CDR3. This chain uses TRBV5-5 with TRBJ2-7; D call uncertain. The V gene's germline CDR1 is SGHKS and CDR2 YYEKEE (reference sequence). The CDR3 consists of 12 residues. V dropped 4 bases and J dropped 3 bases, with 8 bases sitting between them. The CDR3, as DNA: TGTGCCAGCAGCCTAGTAGGCTACGAGCAGTACTTC. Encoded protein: CASSLVGYEQYF.

DNA of the CDR3: TGTGCCAGCAGCTTATCAGAGACTGCTTATGGCTACACCTTC. Its translation: CASSLSETAYGYTF. The chain carries TRBV7-9 and TRBJ1-2; D call uncertain. V was trimmed by 2 bases and J by 5 bases, leaving 12 bases between them. Germline V gives CDR1 SEHNR, CDR2 FQNEAQ (reference sequence). The CDR3 sequence is 14 residues long.

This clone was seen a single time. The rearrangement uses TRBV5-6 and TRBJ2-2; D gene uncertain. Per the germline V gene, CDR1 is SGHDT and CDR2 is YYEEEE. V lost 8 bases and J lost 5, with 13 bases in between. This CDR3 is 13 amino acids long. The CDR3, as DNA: TGTGCCAGTACCCCCAGCTGGACCGGGGAGCTGTTTTTT. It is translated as CASTPSWTGELFF. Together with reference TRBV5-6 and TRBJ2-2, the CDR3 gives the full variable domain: DAGVTQSPTHLIKTRGQQVTLRCSPKSGHDTVSWYQQALGQGPQFIFQYYEEEERQRGNFPDRFSGHQFPNYSSELNVNALLLGDSALYLCASTPSWTGELFFGEGSRLTVL.

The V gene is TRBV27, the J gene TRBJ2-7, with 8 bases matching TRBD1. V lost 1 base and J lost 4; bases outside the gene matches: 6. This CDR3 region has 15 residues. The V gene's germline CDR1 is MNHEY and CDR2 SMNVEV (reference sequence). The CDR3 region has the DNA TGTGCCAGCAGTTTATACGGGACAGGTCGGTACGAGCAGTACTTC. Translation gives CASSLYGTGRYEQYF.

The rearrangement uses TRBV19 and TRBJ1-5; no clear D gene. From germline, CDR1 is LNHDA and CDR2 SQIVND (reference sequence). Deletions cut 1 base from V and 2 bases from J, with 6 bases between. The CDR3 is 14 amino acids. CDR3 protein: CASSIGAGNQPQHF. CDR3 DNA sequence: TGTGCCAGTAGTATAGGAGCAGGCAATCAGCCCCAGCATTTT. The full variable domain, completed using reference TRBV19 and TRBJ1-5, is DGGITQSPKYLFRKEGQNVTLSCEQNLNHDAMYWYRQDPGQGLRLIYYSQIVNDFQKGDIAEGYSVSREKKESFPLTVTSAQKNPTAFYLCASSIGAGNQPQHFGDGTRLSIL.

DNA of the CDR3: TGTGCCAGTAGTATGTTTAGCGGGAAGTACGAGCAGTACTTC. This sequence encodes CASSMFSGKYEQYF. J is TRBJ2-7 and V is TRBV19; TRBD2 matches at 8 bases. The junction had 5 bases not matched to a gene; V was cut back by 3 bases and J by 4 bases. This CDR3 has 14 amino acids. Germline V gene sequence: CDR1 LNHDA, CDR2 SQIVND (reference sequence).

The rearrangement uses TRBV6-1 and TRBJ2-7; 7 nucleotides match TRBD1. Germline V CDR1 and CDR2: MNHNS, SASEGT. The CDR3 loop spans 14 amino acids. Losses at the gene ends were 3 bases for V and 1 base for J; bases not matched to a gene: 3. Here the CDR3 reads CASSDYRGSYEQYF. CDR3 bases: TGTGCCAGCAGTGACTACAGGGGTTCCTACGAGCAGTACTTC.

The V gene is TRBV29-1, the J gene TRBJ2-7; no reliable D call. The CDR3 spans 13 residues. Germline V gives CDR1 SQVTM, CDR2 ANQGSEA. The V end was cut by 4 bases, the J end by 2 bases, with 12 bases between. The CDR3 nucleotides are TGCAGCGTTGGTAGTAGCCCAGCCTACGAGCAGTACTTC. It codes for CSVGSSPAYEQYF.

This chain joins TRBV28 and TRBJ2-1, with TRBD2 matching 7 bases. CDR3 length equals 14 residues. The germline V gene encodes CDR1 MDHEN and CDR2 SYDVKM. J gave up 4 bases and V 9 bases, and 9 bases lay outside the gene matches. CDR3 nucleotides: TGTGCCAGTACTGCGGGAGAGACGTACAATGAGCAGTTCTTC. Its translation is CASTAGETYNEQFF. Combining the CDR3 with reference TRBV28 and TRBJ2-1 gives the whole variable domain DVKVTQSSRYLVKRTGEKVFLECVQDMDHENMFWYRQDPGLGLRLIYFSYDVKMKEKGDIPEGYSVSREKKERFSLILESASTNQTSMYLCASTAGETYNEQFFGPGTRLTVL.

In DNA form, the CDR3 reads TGTGCCAGCAGCTTAAAGGACAGGGGCTTGTTCTACGAGCAGTACTTC. Protein: CASSLKDRGLFYEQYF. The chain links TRBV7-9 to TRBJ2-7; 9 positions match TRBD1. This CDR3 contains 16 residues. Germline V lookup: CDR1 SEHNR, CDR2 FQNEAQ (reference sequence). Trimming removed 2 bases from V and 3 bases from J; junction bases left unmatched: 8.

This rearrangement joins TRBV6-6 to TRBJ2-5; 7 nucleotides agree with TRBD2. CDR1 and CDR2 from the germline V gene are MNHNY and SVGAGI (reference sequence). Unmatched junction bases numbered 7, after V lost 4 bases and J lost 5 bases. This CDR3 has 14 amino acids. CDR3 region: CASSLTSPHETQYF. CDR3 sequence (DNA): TGTGCCAGCAGTTTGACTAGCCCTCACGAGACCCAGTACTTC.

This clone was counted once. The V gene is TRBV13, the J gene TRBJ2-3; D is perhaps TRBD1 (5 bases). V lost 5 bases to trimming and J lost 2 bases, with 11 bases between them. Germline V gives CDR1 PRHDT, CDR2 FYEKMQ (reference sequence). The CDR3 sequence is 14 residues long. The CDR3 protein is CASSHQGSTDTQYF. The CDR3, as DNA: TGTGCCAGCAGCCACCAGGGTTCCACAGATACGCAGTATTTT.

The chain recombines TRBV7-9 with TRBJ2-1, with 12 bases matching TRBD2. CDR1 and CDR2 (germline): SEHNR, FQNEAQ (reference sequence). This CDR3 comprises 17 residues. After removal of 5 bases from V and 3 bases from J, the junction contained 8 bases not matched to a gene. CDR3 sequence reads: CASSKWTSGTYYNEQFF. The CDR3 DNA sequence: TGTGCCAGCAGCAAGTGGACTAGCGGGACTTACTACAATGAGCAGTTCTTC.

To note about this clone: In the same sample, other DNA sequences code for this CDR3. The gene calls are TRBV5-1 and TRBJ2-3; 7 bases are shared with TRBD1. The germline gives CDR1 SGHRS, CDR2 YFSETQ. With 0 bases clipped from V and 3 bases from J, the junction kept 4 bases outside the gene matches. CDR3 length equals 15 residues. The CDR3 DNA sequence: TGCGCCAGCAGCTTGGAGGGGGCAAGTACAGATACGCAGTATTTT. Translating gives CASSLEGASTDTQYF.

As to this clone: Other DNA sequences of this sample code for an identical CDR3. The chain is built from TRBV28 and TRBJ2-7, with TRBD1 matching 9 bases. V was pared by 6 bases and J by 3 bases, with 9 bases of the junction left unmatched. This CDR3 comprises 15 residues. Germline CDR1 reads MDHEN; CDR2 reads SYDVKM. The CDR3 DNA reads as TGTGCCAGCAGGACCCCCGGGACAGGGTTCTACGAGCAGTACTTC. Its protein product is CASRTPGTGFYEQYF.

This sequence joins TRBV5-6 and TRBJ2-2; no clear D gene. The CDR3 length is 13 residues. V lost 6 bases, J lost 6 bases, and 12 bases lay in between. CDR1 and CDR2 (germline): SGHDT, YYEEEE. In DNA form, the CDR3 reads TGTGCCAGCAACCCCGTTGGGTCCGGGGAGCTGTTTTTT. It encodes CASNPVGSGELFF.

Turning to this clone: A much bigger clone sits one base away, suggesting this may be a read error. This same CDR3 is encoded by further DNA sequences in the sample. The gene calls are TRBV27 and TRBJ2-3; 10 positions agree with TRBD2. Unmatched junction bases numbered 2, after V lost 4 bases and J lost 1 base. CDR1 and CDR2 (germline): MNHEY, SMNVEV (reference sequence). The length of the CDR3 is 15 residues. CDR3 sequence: CASSSGTSGTDTQYF. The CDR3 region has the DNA TGTGCCAGCAGTTCCGGGACTAGCGGCACAGATACGCAGTATTTT.

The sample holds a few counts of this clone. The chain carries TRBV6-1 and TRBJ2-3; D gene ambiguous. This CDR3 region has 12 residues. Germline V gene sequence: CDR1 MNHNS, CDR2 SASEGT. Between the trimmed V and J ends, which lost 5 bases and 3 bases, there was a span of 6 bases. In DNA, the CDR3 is TGTGCCAGCAGTACTATAACAGATACGCAGTATTTT. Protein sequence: CASSTITDTQYF.

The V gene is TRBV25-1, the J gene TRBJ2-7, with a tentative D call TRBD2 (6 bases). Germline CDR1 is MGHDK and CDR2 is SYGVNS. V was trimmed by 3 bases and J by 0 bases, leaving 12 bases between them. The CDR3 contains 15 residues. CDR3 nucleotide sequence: TGTGCCAGCAGTGATCTAGGGCGGGGCTCCTACGAGCAGTACTTC. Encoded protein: CASSDLGRGSYEQYF.

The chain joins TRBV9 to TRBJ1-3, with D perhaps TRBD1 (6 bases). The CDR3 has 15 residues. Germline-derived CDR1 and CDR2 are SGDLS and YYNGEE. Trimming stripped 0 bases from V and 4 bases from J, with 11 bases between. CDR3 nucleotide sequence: TGTGCCAGCAGCGTAGACAAACAGGGAGGAAACACCATATATTTT. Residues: CASSVDKQGGNTIYF.